The next 23 T cell receptor beta chains were all read from a single sample in a study of OX40 agonist ivuxolimab in advanced cancers. Libraries were prepared by immunoSEQ multiplex PCR; TCRdb keeps only in-frame clonotypes and omits some of them. This sample yields over 45,000 clones, of which about 86% are seen a single time; 0.85% to 1% belongs to the top ten. Specimen: CD4+ or CD8+ T cells sorted from blood, collected in a trial of the OX40 agonist ivuxolimab. The receptors here all came from an adult with an advanced solid tumor such as melanoma, head and neck, liver or kidney cancer.

The V call is TRBV5-1, the J call TRBJ1-2; TRBD1 agrees at 9 bases. Germline CDR1 reads SGHRS; CDR2 reads YFSETQ. Trimming cost V 0 bases and J 5 bases; bases outside gene matches: 8. CDR3 length equals 16 residues. The CDR3 reads CASSLELGQGSYGYTF. The CDR3 nucleotides are TGCGCCAGCAGCTTGGAATTAGGACAGGGGTCGTATGGCTACACCTTC.

The chain employs TRBV6-4 and TRBJ2-2; D call uncertain. The CDR3 is 13 amino acids. Deletions cut 3 bases from V and 5 bases from J, with 7 bases between. Germline loops: CDR1 MRHNA, CDR2 SNTAGT. CDR3 sequence reads: CASSEVTTGELFF. CDR3 nucleotides: TGTGCCAGCAGTGAGGTGACAACCGGGGAGCTGTTTTTT.

The V and J genes are TRBV6-6 and TRBJ2-2, with 8 bases lining up with TRBD2. J lost 6 bases, V lost 5 bases, and 8 bases had no gene match. The length of the CDR3 is 15 residues. Germline CDR1 is MNHNY and CDR2 is SVGAGI (reference sequence). CDR3 DNA: TGTGCCAGCAGTAATATACGGGGGGGCTCCGGGGAGCTGTTTTTT. This encodes CASSNIRGGSGELFF.

The rearrangement links TRBV27 to TRBJ1-2; a possible D gene is TRBD1 (6 bases). Germline CDR1 and CDR2: MNHEY and SMNVEV (reference sequence). The CDR3 is made up of 14 amino acids. The V and J ends lost 1 base and 8 bases respectively, with 14 bases between them. The CDR3 sequence is CASSLLQGIGGYTF. The CDR3 nucleotides read TGTGCCAGCAGTTTATTGCAGGGGATAGGGGGCTACACCTTC.

The chain joins TRBV27 to TRBJ2-2, with D maybe TRBD2 (6 bases). The germline V gene has CDR1 MNHEY and CDR2 SMNVEV (reference sequence). The germline V and J ends were trimmed by 3 bases and 4 bases, with 9 bases remaining between them. CDR3 size: 14 residues. CDR3 in amino acids: CASSFRRGTGELFF. In DNA, the CDR3 is TGTGCCAGCAGTTTTAGGAGGGGCACCGGGGAGCTGTTTTTT.

The J gene is TRBJ2-2, the V gene TRBV7-9; D gene uncertain. Between the trimmed V and J ends, which lost 3 bases and 4 bases, there was a span of 12 bases. Germline loops: CDR1 SEHNR, CDR2 FQNEAQ (reference sequence). The CDR3 loop spans 15 amino acids. CDR3 coding DNA: TGTGCCAGCAGCTTTCTTGGGAAGGGCACCGGGGAGCTGTTTTTT. Residues: CASSFLGKGTGELFF.

The rearrangement links TRBV18 to TRBJ1-5, with D perhaps matching TRBD1 (6 bases). Trimming left V 6 bases short and J 1 base short, with 22 bases between. The germline CDR1 and CDR2 sequences are KGHSH and LQKENI. The CDR3 length is 18 residues. CDR3 amino acids: CASSPTPRQAGSNQPQHF. Written as DNA, the CDR3 is TGTGCCAGCTCCCCCACCCCCAGACAGGCAGGGAGCAATCAGCCCCAGCATTTT.

This clone was detected once. V is TRBV15 and J is TRBJ1-3, with TRBD1 as a possible D gene (6 bases). Trimming took 0 bases from V and 8 from J, leaving 14 bases between them. The CDR3 has 15 residues. Germline V lookup: CDR1 LNHNV, CDR2 YYDKDF (reference sequence). The chain's CDR3 is CATSRDGRGADTIYF. CDR3 sequence (DNA): TGTGCCACCAGCAGAGATGGGCGGGGGGCAGACACCATATATTTT.

This chain links TRBV4-2 with TRBJ1-1, with a weak D call TRBD1 (5 bases). CDR1 is LGHNA, CDR2 YNFKEQ, per germline. The CDR3 length is 14 residues. V was shortened by 3 bases and J by 1 base, with 9 bases between the two germline ends. The CDR3 coding sequence is TGTGCCAGCAGCCAGGAGACAGCGAACACTGAAGCTTTCTTT. Translation gives CASSQETANTEAFF.

V gene TRBV18 combines with J gene TRBJ1-1; a possible D gene is TRBD1 (6 bases). This CDR3 has 14 residues. The ends were cut back, 5 bases at V and 0 bases at J, with 10 bases in the middle. Germline CDR1 KGHSH, CDR2 LQKENI. The chain's CDR3 is CASSWGTLNTEAFF. For the CDR3, the DNA is TGTGCCAGCTCATGGGGGACATTGAACACTGAAGCTTTCTTT.

The chain joins TRBV4-1 to TRBJ2-7, with a possible D match to TRBD1 (6 bases). The V gene's germline CDR1 is MGHRA and CDR2 YSYEKL. The CDR3 length is 14 residues. Trimming cost V 3 bases and J 2 bases, with 11 bases left between them. The CDR3 sequence is CASSHWDTPYEQYF. The CDR3 region has the DNA TGCGCCAGCAGCCATTGGGACACTCCCTACGAGCAGTACTTC.

The chain combines TRBV5-4 with TRBJ2-2, with D perhaps TRBD2 (5 bases). The CDR3 contains 15 residues. The ends were cut back, 1 base at V and 0 bases at J, with 7 bases in the middle. From germline, CDR1 is SGHNT and CDR2 YYREEE (reference sequence). The CDR3 sequence is CASSLLGTNTGELFF. The DNA of the CDR3 is TGTGCCAGCAGCTTGCTCGGGACGAACACCGGGGAGCTGTTTTTT.

The rearrangement links TRBV7-9 to TRBJ1-1; the match to TRBD1 covers 8 bases. Germline V gives CDR1 SEHNR, CDR2 FQNEAQ (reference sequence). CDR3 length: 13 residues. The V gene end was trimmed by 3 bases and the J gene end by 8 bases; junction bases not matched to a gene: 5. CDR3 nucleotides: TGTGCCAGCAGCTTGACAGGGGTGGGCGAAGCTTTCTTT. This gives the protein CASSLTGVGEAFF.

The chain employs TRBV18 and TRBJ1-3; no definite D call. Per germline, CDR1 KGHSH and CDR2 LQKENI. The CDR3 has 15 residues. V was cut by 3 bases and J by 2 bases, with 11 bases left in between. The CDR3: CASSPSPRTGNTIYF. CDR3 sequence (DNA): TGTGCCAGCTCACCCTCCCCAAGGACTGGAAACACCATATATTTT.

The chain combines TRBV15 with TRBJ2-1, with TRBD2 identical over 10 bases. V shed 1 base and J 5 bases; nucleotides not matched to a gene: 8. The germline CDR1 and CDR2 sequences are LNHNV and YYDKDF (reference sequence). The CDR3 totals 17 residues. CDR3 coding DNA: TGTGCCACCAGCAGAGTTGGAATAGCGGGGGGTAACAATGAGCAGTTCTTC. Its protein product is CATSRVGIAGGNNEQFF.

This rearrangement joins TRBV18 to TRBJ1-4, with 9 bases identical to TRBD1. The germline CDR1 and CDR2 sequences are KGHSH and LQKENI. The J segment lost 7 bases and the V segment lost 5 bases, leaving 8 bases of the junction unmatched. This CDR3 has 15 residues. The CDR3 reads CASSSTGTGFEKLFF. Written as DNA, the CDR3 is TGTGCCAGCTCATCCACCGGGACAGGGTTTGAAAAACTGTTTTTT. The full variable domain, its missing parts supplied by reference TRBV18 and TRBJ1-4, is NAGVMQNPRHLVRRRGQEARLRCSPMKGHSHVYWYRQLPEEGLKFMVYLQKENIIDESGMPKERFSAEFPKEGPSILRIQQVVRGDSAAYFCASSSTGTGFEKLFFGSGTQLSVL.

The rearrangement links TRBV6-5 to TRBJ1-4; maybe TRBD1 (5 bases). The CDR3 runs to 14 residues. Germline assignment: CDR1 MNHEY and CDR2 SVGAGI. V dropped 6 bases and J dropped 7 bases, with 15 bases sitting between them. CDR3 in amino acids: CASRSPGYGEKLFF. The CDR3 DNA sequence: TGTGCCAGCAGATCTCCAGGGTATGGTGAAAAACTGTTTTTT.

This clone was detected a few times. This chain links TRBV9 with TRBJ1-2; no firm D call. Germline assignment: CDR1 SGDLS and CDR2 YYNGEE. V lost 0 bases and J lost 0, with 9 bases in between. This CDR3 has 15 amino acids. The CDR3 sequence: CASSVDNGANYGYTF. The DNA for the CDR3 is TGTGCCAGCAGCGTAGATAACGGAGCTAACTATGGCTACACCTTC.

The gene calls are TRBV4-2 and TRBJ1-1, with D tentatively TRBD1 (6 bases). The V gene's germline CDR1 is LGHNA and CDR2 YNFKEQ. Trimming left V 2 bases short and J 1 base short, with 11 bases between. CDR3 size: 15 residues. CDR3 in amino acids: CASSQWDTSNTEAFF. The CDR3 region has the DNA TGTGCCAGCAGCCAATGGGACACTTCGAACACTGAAGCTTTCTTT.

This chain links TRBV5-1 with TRBJ2-2; 7 nucleotides line up with TRBD2. Germline loops: CDR1 SGHRS, CDR2 YFSETQ. The CDR3 has 17 residues. V lost 0 bases and J lost 4; bases outside the gene matches: 9. The CDR3 DNA reads TGCGCCAGCAGCTTGGCCGTAGGACTAGAAGTCACCGGGGAGCTGTTTTTT. This gives the protein CASSLAVGLEVTGELFF. The full variable domain, its missing parts supplied by reference TRBV5-1 and TRBJ2-2, is KAGVTQTPRYLIKTRGQQVTLSCSPISGHRSVSWYQQTPGQGLQFLFEYFSETQRNKGNFPGRFSGRQFSNSRSEMNVSTLELGDSALYLCASSLAVGLEVTGELFFGEGSRLTVL.

The chain recombines TRBV5-1 with TRBJ1-4; the D is unclear. Germline V CDR1 and CDR2: SGHRS, YFSETQ. This CDR3 has 15 residues. V lost 0 bases, J lost 5 bases, and 11 bases lay in between. The chain's CDR3 is CASSLVVGPNEKLFF. The CDR3 DNA sequence: TGCGCCAGCAGCTTGGTTGTCGGCCCGAATGAAAAACTGTTTTTT.

This sequence joins TRBV4-1 and TRBJ2-3; a possible D gene is TRBD1 (6 bases). The CDR3 loop spans 15 amino acids. V dropped 0 bases and J dropped 8 bases, with 15 bases sitting between them. CDR1 MGHRA and CDR2 YSYEKL come from the germline V gene. CDR3 DNA sequence: TGCGCCAGCAGCCAAGAACAGGGCCGCGATGGTACGCAGTATTTT. This gives the protein CASSQEQGRDGTQYF.

This clone was detected once. The genes are TRBV4-1 and TRBJ2-5; D might be TRBD1 (5 bases). The tail of the sequence fits TRBJ2-7 better, so the J call may be wrong. Germline-derived CDR1 and CDR2 are MGHRA and YSYEKL. This CDR3 is built from 15 residues. CDR3 amino acids: CASSQVRQLSYEQYF. For the CDR3, the DNA is TGCGCCAGCAGCCAAGTGCGACAGCTCTCCTACGAGCAGTACTTC.